These T cell receptor beta chains were read from a single sample in a study of T cells in tuberculosis. Assay used: immunoSEQ multiplex PCR; TCRdb lists only in-frame clones, some missing. The sample yields over 40,000 clones, 90% to 95% seen once. Sequencing was done on a sample of PBMCs. The receptor set was obtained from a donor under 30 with latent tuberculosis or without tuberculosis infection. CDR3s include the opening cysteine and the closing phenylalanine or tryptophan. Each record gives: clone size, V gene, D gene, J gene, CDR3 protein, CDR3 DNA. D genes are given only for firm matches. Rows may omit the clone size; those that give it use once, few, many or a size class.

NA	TRBV6-6	TRBD2	TRBJ2-7	CASRPQGLSYEQYF	TGTGCCAGCAGACCGCAGGGACTATCCTACGAGCAGTACTTC
NA	TRBV30	NA	TRBJ2-7	CAWSVGGTMSEQYF	TGTGCCTGGAGTGTGGGAGGGACAATGAGCGAGCAGTACTTC
NA	TRBV12-5	NA	TRBJ2-1	CASGLNRATYNEQFF	TGTGCTAGTGGTTTGAACAGGGCCACCTACAATGAGCAGTTCTTC
NA	TRBV2	TRBD1	TRBJ2-2	CASSEARDRVTTGELFF	TGTGCCAGCAGTGAAGCTAGGGACAGGGTCACAACCGGGGAGCTGTTTTTT
NA	TRBV6-1	NA	TRBJ2-1	CASSEGPGSYNEQFF	TGTGCCAGCAGTGAAGGGCCGGGCTCCTACAATGAGCAGTTCTTC
NA	TRBV4-1	NA	TRBJ2-7	CASSQEGGVGGYEQYF	TGCGCCAGCAGCCAAGAAGGGGGTGTAGGGGGTTACGAGCAGTACTTC
NA	TRBV19	NA	TRBJ1-5	CASSMVDLGVRPQHF	TGTGCCAGTAGTATGGTCGACCTCGGGGTCCGGCCCCAGCATTTT
NA	TRBV9	TRBD2	TRBJ2-6	CASSLGLAGEANVLTF	TGTGCCAGCAGCCTTGGCTTAGCGGGAGAGGCCAACGTCCTGACTTTC
NA	TRBV5-5	TRBD1	TRBJ2-5	CASSSRTGVETQYF	TGTGCCAGCAGCTCACGGACAGGCGTGGAGACCCAGTACTTC
few	TRBV19	NA	TRBJ1-1	CASSKGMNTEAFF	TGTGCCAGTAGTAAGGGGATGAACACTGAAGCTTTCTTT
NA	TRBV19	NA	TRBJ2-2	CASSIEQAGELFF	TGTGCCAGTAGTATAGAACAGGCCGGGGAGCTGTTTTTT
NA	TRBV2	TRBD1	TRBJ2-7	CASRRDSSSYEQYF	TGTGCCAGCAGACGGGACAGCAGCTCCTACGAGCAGTACTTC
NA	TRBV20-1	TRBD2	TRBJ2-5	CSAGGVETQYF	TGCAGTGCCGGGGGGGTTGAGACCCAGTACTTC
NA	TRBV28	NA	TRBJ2-1	CASSLGTSNEQFF	TGTGCCAGCAGTTTGGGGACATCCAATGAGCAGTTCTTC
NA	TRBV11-3	NA	TRBJ1-5	CASSPGTLNEPQHF	TGTGCCAGCAGCCCCGGGACACTGAATGAGCCCCAGCATTTT
NA	TRBV19	NA	TRBJ1-5	CASSIRQGSNQPQHF	TGTGCCAGTAGTATACGGCAGGGTAGCAATCAGCCCCAGCATTTT
NA	TRBV19	TRBD1	TRBJ1-2	CASSSPGQGHYGYTF	TGTGCCAGTAGTTCGCCGGGACAGGGGCACTATGGCTACACCTTC
NA	TRBV23-1	NA	TRBJ2-5	CASSQGKGAETQYF	TGCGCCAGCAGTCAGGGGAAAGGGGCAGAGACCCAGTACTTC
NA	TRBV10-3	NA	TRBJ1-4	CAISESREEKLFF	TGTGCCATCAGTGAGTCCAGGGAAGAAAAACTGTTTTTT